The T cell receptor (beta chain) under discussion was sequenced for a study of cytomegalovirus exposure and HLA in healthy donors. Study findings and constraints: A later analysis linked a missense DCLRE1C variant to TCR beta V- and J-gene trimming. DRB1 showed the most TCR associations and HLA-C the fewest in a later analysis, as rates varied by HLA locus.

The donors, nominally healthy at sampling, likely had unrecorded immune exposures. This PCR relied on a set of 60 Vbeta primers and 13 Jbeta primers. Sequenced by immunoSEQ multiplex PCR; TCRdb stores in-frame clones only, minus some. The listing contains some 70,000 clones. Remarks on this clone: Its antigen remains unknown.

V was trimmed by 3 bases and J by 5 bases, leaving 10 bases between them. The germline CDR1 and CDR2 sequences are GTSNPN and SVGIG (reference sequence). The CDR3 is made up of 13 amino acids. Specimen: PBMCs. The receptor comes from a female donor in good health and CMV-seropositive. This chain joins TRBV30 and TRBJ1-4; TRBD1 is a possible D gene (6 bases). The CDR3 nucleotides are TGTGCCTGGAGGACAGGAGTAAATGAAAAACTGTTTTTT. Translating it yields CAWRTGVNEKLFF.